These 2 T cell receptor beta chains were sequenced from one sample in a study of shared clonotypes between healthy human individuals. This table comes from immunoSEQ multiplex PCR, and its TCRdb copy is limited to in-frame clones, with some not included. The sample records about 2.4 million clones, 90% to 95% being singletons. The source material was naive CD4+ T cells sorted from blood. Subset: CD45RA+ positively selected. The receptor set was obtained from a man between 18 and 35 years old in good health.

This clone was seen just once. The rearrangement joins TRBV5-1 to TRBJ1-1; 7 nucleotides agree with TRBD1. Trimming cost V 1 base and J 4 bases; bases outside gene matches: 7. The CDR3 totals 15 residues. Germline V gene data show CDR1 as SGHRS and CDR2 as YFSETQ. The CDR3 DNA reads TGCGCCAGCAGCTTGACGGGGACAGTCGGCACTGAAGCTTTCTTT. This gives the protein CASSLTGTVGTEAFF.

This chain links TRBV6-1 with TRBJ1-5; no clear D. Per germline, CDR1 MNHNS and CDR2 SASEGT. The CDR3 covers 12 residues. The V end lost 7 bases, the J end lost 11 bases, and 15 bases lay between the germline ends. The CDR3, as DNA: TGTGCCAGCACCGACGTCGGGCGGGCCCAGCATTTT. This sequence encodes CASTDVGRAQHF.